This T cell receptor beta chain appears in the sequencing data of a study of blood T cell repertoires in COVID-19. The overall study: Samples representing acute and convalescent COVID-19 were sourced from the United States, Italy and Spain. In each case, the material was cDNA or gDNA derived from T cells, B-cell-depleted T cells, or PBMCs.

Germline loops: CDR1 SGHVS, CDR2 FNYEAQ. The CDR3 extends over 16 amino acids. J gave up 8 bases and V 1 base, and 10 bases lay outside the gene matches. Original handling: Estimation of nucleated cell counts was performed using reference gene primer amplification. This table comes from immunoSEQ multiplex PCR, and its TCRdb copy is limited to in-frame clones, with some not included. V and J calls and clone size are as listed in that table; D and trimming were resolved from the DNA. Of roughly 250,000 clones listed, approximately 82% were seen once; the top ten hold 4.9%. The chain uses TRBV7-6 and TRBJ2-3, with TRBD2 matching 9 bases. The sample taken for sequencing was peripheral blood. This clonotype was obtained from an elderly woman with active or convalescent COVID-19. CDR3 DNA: TGTGCCAGCAGCTTAGTAGGAGCGGGGGGACCAAGTACGCAGTATTTT. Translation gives CASSLVGAGGPSTQYF.